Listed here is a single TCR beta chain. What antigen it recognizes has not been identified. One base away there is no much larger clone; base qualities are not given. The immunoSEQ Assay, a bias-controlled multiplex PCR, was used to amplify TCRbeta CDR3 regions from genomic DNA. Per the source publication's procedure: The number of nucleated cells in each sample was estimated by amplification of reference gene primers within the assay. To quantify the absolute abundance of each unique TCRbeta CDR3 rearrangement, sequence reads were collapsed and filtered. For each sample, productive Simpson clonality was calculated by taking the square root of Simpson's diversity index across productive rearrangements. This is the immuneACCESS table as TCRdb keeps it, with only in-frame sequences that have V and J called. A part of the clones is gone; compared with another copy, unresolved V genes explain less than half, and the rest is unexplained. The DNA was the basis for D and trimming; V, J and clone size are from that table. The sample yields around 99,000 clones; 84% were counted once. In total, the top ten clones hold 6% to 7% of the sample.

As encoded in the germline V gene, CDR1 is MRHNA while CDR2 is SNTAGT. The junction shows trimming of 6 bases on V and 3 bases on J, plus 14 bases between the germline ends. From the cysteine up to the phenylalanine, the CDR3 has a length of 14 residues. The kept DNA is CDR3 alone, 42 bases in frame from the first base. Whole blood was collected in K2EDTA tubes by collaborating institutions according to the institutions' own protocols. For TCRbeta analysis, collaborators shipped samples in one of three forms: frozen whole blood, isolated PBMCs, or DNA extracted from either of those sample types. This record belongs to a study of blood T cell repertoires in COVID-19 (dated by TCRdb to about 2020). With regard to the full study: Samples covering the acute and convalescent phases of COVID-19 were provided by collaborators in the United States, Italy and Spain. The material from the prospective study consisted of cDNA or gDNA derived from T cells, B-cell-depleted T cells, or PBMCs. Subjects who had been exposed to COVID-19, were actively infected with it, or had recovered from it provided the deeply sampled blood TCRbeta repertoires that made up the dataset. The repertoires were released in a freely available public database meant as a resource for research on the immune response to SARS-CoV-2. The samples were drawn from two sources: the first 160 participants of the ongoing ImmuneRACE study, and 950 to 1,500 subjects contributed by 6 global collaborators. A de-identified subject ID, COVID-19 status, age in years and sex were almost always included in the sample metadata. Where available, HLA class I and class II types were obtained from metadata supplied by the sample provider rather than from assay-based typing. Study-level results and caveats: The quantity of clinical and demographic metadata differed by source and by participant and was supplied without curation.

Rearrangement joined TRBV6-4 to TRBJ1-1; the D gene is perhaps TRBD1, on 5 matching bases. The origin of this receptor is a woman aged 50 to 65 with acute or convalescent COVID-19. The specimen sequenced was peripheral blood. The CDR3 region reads CASSLLGGDTEAFF. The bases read TGTGCCAGCAGCCTTTTGGGGGGGGACACTGAAGCTTTCTTT.